This TCR beta chain was captured in a study of T-cell reconstitution after alpha-beta-depleted transplantation in children. Molecular barcoding with unique molecular identifiers was used for the TCRbeta library. TCRdb ran MiXCR on the PCR reads and lists one entry per CDR3 protein. The sample carries 900,000 or so distinct CDR3 sequences, approximately 15% recorded once. CDR1 is SQVTM, CDR2 ANQGSEA, per germline. Trimming pared 6 bases from V and 1 base from J, leaving 12 bases between. The CDR3 sequence is 14 residues long. This clonotype came up a few times. The TCR originated in a male patient aged 10-17 years who had a stem cell transplant for acute lymphoblastic leukemia, so the T cells may come from the graft donor. The source was PBMCs, mostly from graft donor cells, collected 360 days after TCRalphabeta/CD19-depleted stem cell transplant. This rearrangement joins TRBV29-1 to TRBJ2-2; a weak D match, TRBD1 (6 bases). The CDR3: CSVKQGRNTGELFF. The CDR3 DNA follows: TGCAGCGTAAAACAGGGCCGGAACACCGGGGAGCTGTTTTTT.